A single sample is the source of the 20 T cell receptor beta chains below, sequenced in a study of blood T cells in healthy people across ages. PCR was performed a second time for about 6 to 12 cycles using a sample-barcoded 5' primer and a J-beta primer mix. TCRdb analysed the 5' RACE reads with MiXCR anew, one entry per CDR3 protein. The repertoire holds around 800,000 distinct CDR3 sequences, approximately 59% seen once, with 25% to 30% in the top ten. The sequencing input was blood. Every receptor here comes from a man aged 30 to 45 in good health.

The chain is built from TRBV20-1 and TRBJ2-6, with 10 nucleotides matching TRBD1. CDR1 and CDR2 (germline): DFQATT, SNEGSKA (reference sequence). V lost 0 bases, J lost 2 bases, and 7 bases stayed unmatched. The CDR3 runs to 18 residues. The CDR3 sequence: CSARDLRDRGAGANVLTF. Written as DNA, the CDR3 is TGCAGTGCTAGAGATCTCCGGGACAGGGGCGCTGGGGCCAACGTCCTGACTTTC.

In this sample, this clonotype turned up many times. The chain employs TRBV4-2 and TRBJ2-3, with a tentative D call TRBD1 (7 bases). The V gene lost 5 bases and the J gene lost 2 bases, with 17 bases spanning the gap. Germline-derived CDR1 and CDR2 are LGHNA and YNFKEQ. This CDR3 contains 16 residues. The CDR3 DNA sequence: TGTGCCAGCAGCGGCCCGTCAGGGGGGTCCACAGATACGCAGTATTTT. This codes for CASSGPSGGSTDTQYF.

The V and J genes are TRBV20-1 and TRBJ2-1, with 8 bases that match TRBD2. V lost 0 bases, J lost 9 bases, and 16 bases stayed unmatched. The CDR3 is made up of 17 amino acids. Germline CDR1 is DFQATT and CDR2 is SNEGSKA (reference sequence). The CDR3 bases are TGCAGTGCTAGAGATCGTTTGACGGGGGGGGTGCCCAGTGAGCAGTTCTTC. As protein: CSARDRLTGGVPSEQFF.

In its sample, this clonotype was seen once. The J gene is TRBJ2-1, the V gene TRBV7-2, with D possibly TRBD2 on 7 matching bases. The CDR3 has 16 amino acids. Germline V CDR1 and CDR2: SGHTA, FQGNSA. The V end was cut by 5 bases, the J end by 9 bases, with 23 bases between. The CDR3 region is CASSANYLRGLGEQFF. The CDR3 nucleotides read TGTGCCAGCAGCGCAAACTACTTGCGGGGGCTCGGTGAGCAGTTCTTC. Variable domain in full (rest from reference TRBV7-2 and TRBJ2-1): GAGVSQSPSNKVTEKGKDVELRCDPISGHTALYWYRQSLGQGLEFLIYFQGNSAPDKSGLPSDRFSAERTGGSVSTLTIQRTQQEDSAVYLCASSANYLRGLGEQFFGPGTRLTVL.

The chain has TRBV7-3 and TRBJ2-1; TRBD1 or TRBD2 may be the D gene (5 bases each). Germline assignment: CDR1 SGHTA and CDR2 FQGTGA. Between the trimmed V and J ends, which lost 0 bases and 0 bases, there was a span of 9 bases. This CDR3 comprises 16 residues. CDR3 loop: CASSLTGTLSYNEQFF. The CDR3 region has the DNA TGTGCCAGCAGCTTAACCGGGACCCTCTCCTACAATGAGCAGTTCTTC.

V gene TRBV2 combines with J gene TRBJ2-3; D not resolved. V gave up 2 bases and J gave up 0 bases, with 6 bases separating them. This CDR3 is 14 amino acids long. Germline CDR1 reads SNHLY; CDR2 reads FYNNEI. CDR3 protein: CASSERQSTDTQYF. The CDR3 nucleotides are TGTGCCAGCAGTGAACGCCAGAGCACAGATACGCAGTATTTT.

Comment on this clonotype: One end of the junction fails to match germline, which may point to a read error. The genes are TRBV9 and TRBJ2-3; D remains unclear. The CDR3 consists of 14 residues. From germline, CDR1 is SGDLS and CDR2 YYNGEE. CDR3 protein: CASSVEGSRDTQSF. CDR3 sequence (DNA): TGTGCCAGCAGCGTAGAGGGTAGCCGAGATACGCAGTCTTTT.

V is TRBV20-1 and J is TRBJ2-3; D remains ambiguous. This CDR3 is 12 amino acids long. In germline, CDR1 is DFQATT, CDR2 SNEGSKA (reference sequence). The V and J ends lost 5 bases and 1 base respectively, with 7 bases between them. Written as DNA, the CDR3 is TGCAGTGCTGCACAGCGCACAGATACGCAGTATTTT. This sequence encodes CSAAQRTDTQYF.

This clonotype was counted only a few times. V usage is TRBV3-1 and J usage is TRBJ2-7; D gene uncertain. The germline V gene encodes CDR1 LGHDT and CDR2 YNNKEL (reference sequence). The CDR3 runs 13 residues. Trimming took 3 bases from V and 7 from J, leaving 13 bases between them. The CDR3 bases are TGTGCCAGCAGCCAGCTAAAAGCCTCGGAGCAGTACTTC. Amino acid sequence: CASSQLKASEQYF.

This clonotype was seen only a few times. The chain joins TRBV12-3 or TRBV12-4 to TRBJ2-1; 9 nucleotides line up with TRBD1. V gave up 7 bases and J gave up 5 bases; unmatched junction bases: 6. The CDR3 extends over 14 amino acids. In DNA, the CDR3 is TGTGCCAGCAACGAAGGGGACAGGGACAATGAGCAGTTCTTC. It translates to CASNEGDRDNEQFF.

J is TRBJ2-7 and V is TRBV2; 8 bases fit TRBD1. Germline CDR1 and CDR2: SNHLY and FYNNEI. The CDR3 is 14 amino acids. The V gene end was trimmed by 10 bases and the J gene end by 4 bases; junction bases not matched to a gene: 12. The CDR3 reads CATRGGTGPYEQYF. CDR3 DNA: TGTGCCACCCGAGGCGGGACAGGACCTTACGAGCAGTACTTC.

CDR3 loop: CASSRQAGYYEQYF. CDR3 bases: TGTGCCAGCAGTCGACAGGCTGGGTACTACGAGCAGTACTTC. The chain uses TRBV6-2 or TRBV6-3 and TRBJ2-7; weak D call: TRBD1 (6 bases). CDR1 and CDR2 from the germline V gene are MNHEY and SVGEGT. Trimming cost V 5 bases and J 3 bases, with 14 bases left between them. The length of the CDR3 is 14 residues.

The J gene is TRBJ1-1, the V gene TRBV2; a weak D match, TRBD1 (5 bases). The CDR3 is made up of 13 amino acids. Trimming took off 7 bases at V and 2 bases at J, with 11 bases between the two ends. Germline V CDR1 and CDR2: SNHLY, FYNNEI. The chain's CDR3 is CASKKTVNTEAFF. CDR3 in DNA: TGTGCCAGCAAAAAGACAGTCAACACTGAAGCTTTCTTT.

This chain connects TRBV29-1 to TRBJ2-1; D may be TRBD1 (6 bases). CDR1 and CDR2 (germline): SQVTM, ANQGSEA. Between the trimmed V and J ends, which lost 6 bases and 4 bases, there was a span of 10 bases. The CDR3 loop spans 12 amino acids. This chain's CDR3 is CSVGQQYNEQFF. The CDR3 region has the DNA TGCAGCGTCGGACAGCAATACAATGAGCAGTTCTTC.

This clonotype was observed a handful of times. This rearrangement joins TRBV29-1 to TRBJ2-1; D ambiguous. This CDR3 has 12 residues. V shed 3 bases and J shed 8 bases, with 11 bases lying between them. Germline V gene sequence: CDR1 SQVTM, CDR2 ANQGSEA. CDR3 sequence reads: CSVEQNSDEQFF. The CDR3 DNA reads as TGCAGCGTTGAGCAGAATTCGGATGAGCAGTTCTTC.

The V and J genes are TRBV4-3 and TRBJ2-1; no firm D call. With the DNA end fitting TRBJ2-7 better, the J assignment may be wrong. The CDR3 length is 15 residues. Germline V gene data show CDR1 as LGHNA and CDR2 as YSLEER. The CDR3 sequence is CASSQDDRSYNEQYF. CDR3 nucleotides: TGCGCCAGCAGCCAAGATGATAGGTCCTACAATGAGCAGTACTTC.

This clonotype was recorded a few times. The genes are TRBV30 and TRBJ2-1; no reliable D call. Germline values: CDR1 GTSNPN, CDR2 SVGIG (reference sequence). This CDR3 contains 15 residues. The V end lost 1 base, the J end lost 0 bases, and 10 bases lay between the germline ends. The CDR3 spells CAWSAVTTSYNEQFF. In DNA, the CDR3 is TGTGCCTGGAGTGCAGTGACAACCTCCTACAATGAGCAGTTCTTC. The entire variable domain, with the rest obtained from reference TRBV30 and TRBJ2-1, is as follows: SQTIHQWPATLVQPVGSPLSLECTVEGTSNPNLYWYRQAAGRGLQLLFYSVGIGQISSEVPQNLSASRPQDRQFILSSKKLLLSDSGFYLCAWSAVTTSYNEQFFGPGTRLTVL.

The V and J genes are TRBV14 and TRBJ2-4, with D possibly called TRBD1 or TRBD2 (6 bases each). The DNA end favors TRBJ2-7, so the J call may be wrong. The germline CDR1 and CDR2 sequences are SGHDN and FVKESK. The CDR3 totals 15 residues. CDR3 nucleotide sequence: TGTGCCAGCAGCCAAGGGGGGGCCCTTGGCTACGAGCAGTACTTC. The encoded protein is CASSQGGALGYEQYF.

The chain carries TRBV7-2 and TRBJ2-4; D remains unclear. The CDR3 spans 15 residues. The germline V and J ends were trimmed by 1 base and 8 bases, with 15 bases remaining between them. From germline, CDR1 is SGHTA and CDR2 FQGNSA. Here the CDR3 DNA reads TGTGCCAGCAGCTTAGGCCTTCGAAAGGCTGACATTCAGTACTTC. It specifies CASSLGLRKADIQYF.

The chain links TRBV6-5 to TRBJ1-6, with D possibly TRBD1 on 5 matching bases. V was clipped by 6 bases and J by 10 bases, with 19 bases between them. This CDR3 is built from 15 residues. Germline loops: CDR1 MNHEY, CDR2 SVGAGI. The CDR3 loop is CASRSRLQGESPLHF. The CDR3 nucleotides are TGTGCCAGCAGATCCCGGCTACAAGGGGAGTCACCCCTCCACTTT.